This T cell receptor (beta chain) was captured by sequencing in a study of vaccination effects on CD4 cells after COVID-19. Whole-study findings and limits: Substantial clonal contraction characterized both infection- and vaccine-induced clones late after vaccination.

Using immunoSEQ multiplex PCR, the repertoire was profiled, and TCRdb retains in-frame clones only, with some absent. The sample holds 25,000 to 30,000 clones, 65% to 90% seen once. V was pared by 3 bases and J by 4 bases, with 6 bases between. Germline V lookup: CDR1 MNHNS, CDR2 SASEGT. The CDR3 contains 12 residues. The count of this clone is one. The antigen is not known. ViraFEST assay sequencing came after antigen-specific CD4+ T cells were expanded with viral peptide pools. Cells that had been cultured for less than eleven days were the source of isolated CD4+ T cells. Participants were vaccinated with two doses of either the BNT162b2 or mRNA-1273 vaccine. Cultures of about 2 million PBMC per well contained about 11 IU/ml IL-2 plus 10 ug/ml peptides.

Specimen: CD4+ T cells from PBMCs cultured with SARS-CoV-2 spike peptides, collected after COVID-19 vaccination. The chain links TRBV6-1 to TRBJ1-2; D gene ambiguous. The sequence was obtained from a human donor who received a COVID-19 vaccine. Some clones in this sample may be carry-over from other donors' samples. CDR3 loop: CASSDQGYGYTF. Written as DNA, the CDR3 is TGTGCCAGCAGTGATCAAGGCTATGGCTACACCTTC.